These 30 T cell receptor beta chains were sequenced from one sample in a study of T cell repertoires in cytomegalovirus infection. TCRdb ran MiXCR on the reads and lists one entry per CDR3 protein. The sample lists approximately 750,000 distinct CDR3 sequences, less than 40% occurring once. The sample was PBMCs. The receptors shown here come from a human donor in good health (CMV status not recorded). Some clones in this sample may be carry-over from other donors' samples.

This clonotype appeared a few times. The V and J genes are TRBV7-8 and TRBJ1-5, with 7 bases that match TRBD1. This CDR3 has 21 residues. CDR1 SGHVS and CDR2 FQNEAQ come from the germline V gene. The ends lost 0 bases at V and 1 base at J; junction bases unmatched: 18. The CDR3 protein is CASSLAPEQGLQRMSNQPQHF. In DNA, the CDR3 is TGTGCCAGCAGCTTAGCCCCAGAACAGGGGCTCCAGAGAATGAGCAATCAGCCCCAGCATTTT. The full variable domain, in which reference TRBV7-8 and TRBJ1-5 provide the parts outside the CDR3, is GAGVSQSPRYKVAKRGQDVALRCDPISGHVSLFWYQQALGQGPEFLTYFQNEAQLDKSGLPSDRFFAERPEGSVSTLKIQRTQQEDSAVYLCASSLAPEQGLQRMSNQPQHFGDGTRLSIL.

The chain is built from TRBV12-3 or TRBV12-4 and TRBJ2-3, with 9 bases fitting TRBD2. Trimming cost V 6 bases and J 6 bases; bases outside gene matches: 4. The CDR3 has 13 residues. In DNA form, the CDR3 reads TGTGCCAGCAGCCGGGCGGGGGGGGATACGCAGTATTTT. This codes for CASSRAGGDTQYF.

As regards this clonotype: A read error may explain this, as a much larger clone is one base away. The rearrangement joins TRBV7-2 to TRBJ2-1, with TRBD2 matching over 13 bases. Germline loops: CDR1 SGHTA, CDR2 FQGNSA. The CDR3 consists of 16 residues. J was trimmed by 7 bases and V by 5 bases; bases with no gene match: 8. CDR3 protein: CASSPRTSGSLNEQFF. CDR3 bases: TGTGCCAGCAGCCCGAGGACTAGCGGGAGTCTGAATGAGCAGTTCTTC.

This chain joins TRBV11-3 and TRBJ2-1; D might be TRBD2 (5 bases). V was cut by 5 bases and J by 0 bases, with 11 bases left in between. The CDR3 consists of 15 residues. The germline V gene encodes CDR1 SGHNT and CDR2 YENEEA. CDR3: CASSQRLSSYNEQFF. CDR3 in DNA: TGTGCCAGCAGCCAACGACTAAGCTCCTACAATGAGCAGTTCTTC.

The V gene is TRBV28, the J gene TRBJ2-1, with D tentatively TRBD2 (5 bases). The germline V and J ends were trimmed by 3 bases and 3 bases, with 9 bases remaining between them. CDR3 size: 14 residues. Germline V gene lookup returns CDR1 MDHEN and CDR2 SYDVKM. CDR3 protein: CASSFLADYNEQFF. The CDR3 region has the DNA TGTGCCAGCAGTTTCCTAGCAGACTACAATGAGCAGTTCTTC.

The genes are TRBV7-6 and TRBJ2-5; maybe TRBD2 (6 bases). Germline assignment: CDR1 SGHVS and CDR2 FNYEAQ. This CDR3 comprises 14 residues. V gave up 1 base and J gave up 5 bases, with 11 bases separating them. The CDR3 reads CASSLVRGWETQYF. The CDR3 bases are TGTGCCAGCAGCTTAGTACGGGGGTGGGAGACCCAGTACTTC.

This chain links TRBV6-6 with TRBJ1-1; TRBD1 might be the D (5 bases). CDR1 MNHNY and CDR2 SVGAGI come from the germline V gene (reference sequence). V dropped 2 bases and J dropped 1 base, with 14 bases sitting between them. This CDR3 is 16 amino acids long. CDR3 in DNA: TGTGCCAGCAGTTACCCGAGCCAGGGTAGGAACACTGAAGCTTTCTTT. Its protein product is CASSYPSQGRNTEAFF.

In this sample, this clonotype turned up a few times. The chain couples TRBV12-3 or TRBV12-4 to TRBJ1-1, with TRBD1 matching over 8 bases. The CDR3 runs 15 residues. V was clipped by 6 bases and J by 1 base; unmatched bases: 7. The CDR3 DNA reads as TGTGCCAGCAGAGAGGACAGGGTATCGAACACTGAAGCTTTCTTT. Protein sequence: CASREDRVSNTEAFF.

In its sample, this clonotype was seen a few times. As DNA, the CDR3 is TGTGCCAGCAGAGAACTAGCGGGGGGGCCGGGCGGCACAGATACGCAGTATTTT. This gives the protein CASRELAGGPGGTDTQYF. The rearrangement links TRBV2 to TRBJ2-3; 13 bases line up with TRBD2. Germline CDR1 and CDR2: SNHLY and FYNNEI. J was trimmed by 1 base and V by 6 bases; bases with no gene match: 10. The CDR3 length is 18 residues.

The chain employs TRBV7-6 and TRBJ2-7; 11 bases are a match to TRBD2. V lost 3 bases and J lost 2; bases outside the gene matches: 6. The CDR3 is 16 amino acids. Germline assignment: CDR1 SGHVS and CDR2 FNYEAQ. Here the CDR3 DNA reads TGTGCCAGCAGCTTTGGGGGGACTAGCGGCGCCTACGAGCAGTACTTC. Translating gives CASSFGGTSGAYEQYF.

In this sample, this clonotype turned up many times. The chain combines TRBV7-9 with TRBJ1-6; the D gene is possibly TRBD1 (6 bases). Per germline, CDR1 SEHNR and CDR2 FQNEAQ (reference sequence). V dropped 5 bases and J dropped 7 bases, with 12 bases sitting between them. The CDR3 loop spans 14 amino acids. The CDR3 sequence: CASSLRTDNSPLHF. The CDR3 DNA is TGTGCCAGCAGCCTACGGACAGACAATTCACCCCTCCACTTT. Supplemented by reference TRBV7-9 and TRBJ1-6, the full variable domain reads DTGVSQNPRHKITKRGQNVTFRCDPISEHNRLYWYRQTLGQGPEFLTYFQNEAQLEKSRLLSDRFSAERPKGSFSTLEIQRTEQGDSAMYLCASSLRTDNSPLHFGNGTRLTVT.

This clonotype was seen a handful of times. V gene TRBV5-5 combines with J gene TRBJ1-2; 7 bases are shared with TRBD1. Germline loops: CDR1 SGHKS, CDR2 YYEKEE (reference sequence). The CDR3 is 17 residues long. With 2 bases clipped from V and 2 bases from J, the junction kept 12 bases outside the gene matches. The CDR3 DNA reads TGTGCCAGCAGCTTAACCGACAGGGCGAGACCCAACTATGGCTACACCTTC. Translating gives CASSLTDRARPNYGYTF.

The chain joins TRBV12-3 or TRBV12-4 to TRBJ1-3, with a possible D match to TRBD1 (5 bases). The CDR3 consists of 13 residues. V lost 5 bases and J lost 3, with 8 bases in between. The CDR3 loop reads CASSVGVGNTIYF. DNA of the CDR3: TGTGCCAGCAGTGTGGGGGTTGGAAACACCATATATTTT.

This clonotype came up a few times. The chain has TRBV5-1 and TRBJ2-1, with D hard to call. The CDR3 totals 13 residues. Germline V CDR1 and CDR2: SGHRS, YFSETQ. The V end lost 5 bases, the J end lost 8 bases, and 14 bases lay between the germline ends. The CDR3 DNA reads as TGCGCCAGCAGAGGCGGTTCCGTTGATGAGCAGTTCTTC. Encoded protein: CASRGGSVDEQFF. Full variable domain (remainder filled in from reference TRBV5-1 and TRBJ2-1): KAGVTQTPRYLIKTRGQQVTLSCSPISGHRSVSWYQQTPGQGLQFLFEYFSETQRNKGNFPGRFSGRQFSNSRSEMNVSTLELGDSALYLCASRGGSVDEQFFGPGTRLTVL.

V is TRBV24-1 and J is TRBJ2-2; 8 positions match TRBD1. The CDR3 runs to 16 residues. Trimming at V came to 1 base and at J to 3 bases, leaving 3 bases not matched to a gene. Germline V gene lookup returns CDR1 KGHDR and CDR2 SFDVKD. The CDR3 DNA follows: TGTGCCACCAGTGATTTCCGGACAGGGCACACCGGGGAGCTGTTTTTT. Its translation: CATSDFRTGHTGELFF.

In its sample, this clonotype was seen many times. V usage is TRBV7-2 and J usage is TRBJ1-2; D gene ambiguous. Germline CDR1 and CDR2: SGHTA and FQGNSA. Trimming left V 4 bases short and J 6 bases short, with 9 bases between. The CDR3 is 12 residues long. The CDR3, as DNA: TGTGCCAGCAGCTCCTACAACGATGGCTACACCTTC. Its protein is CASSSYNDGYTF. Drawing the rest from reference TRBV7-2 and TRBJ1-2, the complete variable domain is GAGVSQSPSNKVTEKGKDVELRCDPISGHTALYWYRQSLGQGLEFLIYFQGNSAPDKSGLPSDRFSAERTGGSVSTLTIQRTQQEDSAVYLCASSSYNDGYTFGSGTRLTVV.

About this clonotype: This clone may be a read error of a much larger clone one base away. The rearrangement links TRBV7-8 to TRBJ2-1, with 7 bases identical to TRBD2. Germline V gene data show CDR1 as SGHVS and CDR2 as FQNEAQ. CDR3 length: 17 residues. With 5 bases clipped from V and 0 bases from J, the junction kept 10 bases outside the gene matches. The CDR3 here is CASSLRPSGSSYNEQFF. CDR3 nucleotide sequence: TGTGCCAGCAGCCTGAGACCTAGCGGCAGCTCCTACAATGAGCAGTTCTTC.

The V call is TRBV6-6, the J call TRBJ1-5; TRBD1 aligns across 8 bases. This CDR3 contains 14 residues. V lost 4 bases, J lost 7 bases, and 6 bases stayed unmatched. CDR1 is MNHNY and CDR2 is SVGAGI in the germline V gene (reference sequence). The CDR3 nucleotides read TGTGCCAGCAGTTTTAGGACAGGGAACCAGCCCCAGCATTTT. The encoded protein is CASSFRTGNQPQHF.

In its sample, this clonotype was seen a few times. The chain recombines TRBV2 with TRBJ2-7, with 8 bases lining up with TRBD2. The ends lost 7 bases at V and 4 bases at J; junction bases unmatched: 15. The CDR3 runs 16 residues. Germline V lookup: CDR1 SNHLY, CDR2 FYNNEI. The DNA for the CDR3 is TGTGCCAGCACTCCCGAACGGACTAGCTCGTGGTACGAGCAGTACTTC. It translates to CASTPERTSSWYEQYF.

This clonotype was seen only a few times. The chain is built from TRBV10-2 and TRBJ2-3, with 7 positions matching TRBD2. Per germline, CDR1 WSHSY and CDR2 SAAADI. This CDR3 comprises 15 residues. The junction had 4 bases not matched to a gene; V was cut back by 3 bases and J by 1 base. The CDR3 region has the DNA TGCGCCAGCAGTGACGTCGCGGGAGGCACAGATACGCAGTATTTT. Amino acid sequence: CASSDVAGGTDTQYF.

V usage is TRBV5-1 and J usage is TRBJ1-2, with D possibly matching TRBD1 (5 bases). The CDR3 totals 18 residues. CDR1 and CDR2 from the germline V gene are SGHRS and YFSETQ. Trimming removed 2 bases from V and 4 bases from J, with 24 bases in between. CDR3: CASSFTTRGQVRFYGYTF. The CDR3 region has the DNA TGCGCCAGCAGCTTCACAACCCGGGGCCAAGTGCGGTTCTATGGCTACACCTTC.

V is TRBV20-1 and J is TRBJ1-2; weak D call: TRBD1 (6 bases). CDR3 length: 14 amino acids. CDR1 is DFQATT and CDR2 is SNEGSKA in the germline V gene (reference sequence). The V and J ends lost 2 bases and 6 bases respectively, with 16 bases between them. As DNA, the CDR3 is TGCAGTGCTAGAAGTCGTCCACAGGGCCATGGCTACACCTTC. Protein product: CSARSRPQGHGYTF.

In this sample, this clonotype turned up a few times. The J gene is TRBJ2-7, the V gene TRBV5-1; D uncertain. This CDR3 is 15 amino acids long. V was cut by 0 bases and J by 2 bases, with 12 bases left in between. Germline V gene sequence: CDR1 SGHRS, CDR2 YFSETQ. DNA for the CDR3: TGCGCCAGCAGCTTGGTCCTCAGGCCAACCTACGAGCAGTACTTC. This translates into CASSLVLRPTYEQYF.

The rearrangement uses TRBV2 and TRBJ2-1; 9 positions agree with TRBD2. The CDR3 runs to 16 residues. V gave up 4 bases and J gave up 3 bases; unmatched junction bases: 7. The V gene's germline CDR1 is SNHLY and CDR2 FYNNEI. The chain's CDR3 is CASSGLAENFYNEQFF. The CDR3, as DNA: TGTGCCAGCAGTGGACTAGCGGAAAATTTCTACAATGAGCAGTTCTTC.

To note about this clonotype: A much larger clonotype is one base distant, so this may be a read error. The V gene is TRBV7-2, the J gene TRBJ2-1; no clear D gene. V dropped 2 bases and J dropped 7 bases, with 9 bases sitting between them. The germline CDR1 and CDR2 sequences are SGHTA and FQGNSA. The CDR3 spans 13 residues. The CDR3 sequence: CASSLTVRNEQFF. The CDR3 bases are TGTGCCAGCAGCTTAACGGTGCGTAATGAGCAGTTCTTC. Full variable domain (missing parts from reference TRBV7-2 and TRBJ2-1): GAGVSQSPSNKVTEKGKDVELRCDPISGHTALYWYRQSLGQGLEFLIYFQGNSAPDKSGLPSDRFSAERTGGSVSTLTIQRTQQEDSAVYLCASSLTVRNEQFFGPGTRLTVL.

The chain's CDR3 is CASSEPGTVPYEQYF. The CDR3 nucleotides are TGTGCCAGCAGCGAACCTGGGACAGTTCCCTACGAGCAGTACTTC. The V call is TRBV11-2, the J call TRBJ2-7; 7 bases align to TRBD1. Looked up from germline, CDR1 is SGHAT and CDR2 is FQNNGV. V gave up 5 bases and J gave up 2 bases; unmatched junction bases: 9. The length of the CDR3 is 15 residues.

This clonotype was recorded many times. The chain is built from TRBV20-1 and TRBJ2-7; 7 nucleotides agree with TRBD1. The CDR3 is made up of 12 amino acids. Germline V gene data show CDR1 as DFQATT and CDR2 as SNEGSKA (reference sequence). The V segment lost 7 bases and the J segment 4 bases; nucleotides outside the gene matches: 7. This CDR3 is CSGSDRVYEQYF. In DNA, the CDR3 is TGCAGTGGAAGCGACAGGGTATACGAGCAGTACTTC.

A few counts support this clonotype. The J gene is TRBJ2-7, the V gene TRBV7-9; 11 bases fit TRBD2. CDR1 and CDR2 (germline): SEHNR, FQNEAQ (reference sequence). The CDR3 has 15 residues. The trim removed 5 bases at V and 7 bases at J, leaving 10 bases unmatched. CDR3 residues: CASSPRPGLAEEQYF. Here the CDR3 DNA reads TGTGCCAGCAGCCCCCGTCCGGGACTAGCGGAGGAGCAGTACTTC.

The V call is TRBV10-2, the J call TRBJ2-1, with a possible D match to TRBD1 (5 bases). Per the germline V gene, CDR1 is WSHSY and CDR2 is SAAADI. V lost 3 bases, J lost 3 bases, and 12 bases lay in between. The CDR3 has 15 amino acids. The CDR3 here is CASSDGPGHYNEQFF. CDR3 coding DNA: TGCGCCAGCAGTGATGGGCCAGGGCACTACAATGAGCAGTTCTTC.

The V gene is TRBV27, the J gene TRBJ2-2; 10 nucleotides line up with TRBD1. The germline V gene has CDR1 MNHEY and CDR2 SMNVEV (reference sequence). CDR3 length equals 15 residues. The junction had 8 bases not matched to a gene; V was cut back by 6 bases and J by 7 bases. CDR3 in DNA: TGTGCCAGCAGGCTCGGGACAGGGGTACACGGGGAGCTGTTTTTT. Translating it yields CASRLGTGVHGELFF.